This T cell receptor beta chain came from a study of siplizumab effects on memory and regulatory T cells. Germline V CDR1 and CDR2: SGHDT, YYEEEE. Trimming removed 4 bases from V and 3 bases from J, with 11 bases in between. The CDR3 length is 14 residues. The study, taken as a whole, reports: Solely a minor proportion of alloreactive clones could be assigned to unstimulated subsets. Suppressive activity of Tregs proliferating in siplizumab cultures remained unconfirmed.

To note about this clone: Its antigen is not identified.

TCRdb's table, derived via immunoSEQ multiplex PCR, lists solely in-frame clones and lacks some. The sample consists of under 110,000 clones, about nine tenths of them appearing once. This TCR was sampled from a human donor in good health. The genes are TRBV5-6 and TRBJ1-5; tentatively, D is TRBD1 (6 bases). Sequencing was performed on non-Treg CD4+ T cells sorted from blood. The CDR3 spells CASSIGQINQPQHF. CDR3 in DNA: TGTGCCAGCAGCATCGGACAGATCAATCAGCCCCAGCATTTT. Full variable domain (outside the CDR3, taken from reference TRBV5-6 and TRBJ1-5): DAGVTQSPTHLIKTRGQQVTLRCSPKSGHDTVSWYQQALGQGPQFIFQYYEEEERQRGNFPDRFSGHQFPNYSSELNVNALLLGDSALYLCASSIGQINQPQHFGDGTRLSIL.